The sample holds a few counts of the clone carrying this T cell receptor beta chain. Per germline, CDR1 SNHLY and CDR2 FYNNEI. V was clipped by 6 bases and J by 7 bases; unmatched bases: 7. This CDR3 comprises 13 residues. This entry is derived from a study of cytomegalovirus exposure and HLA in healthy donors. In the PCR, 60 Vbeta and 13 Jbeta primers were used. The protocol was immunoSEQ multiplex PCR, while the TCRdb copy is restricted to in-frame clones and leaves out a portion. In the table there are 200,000 or so clones, 75% to 90% of which are singletons. The origin of this receptor is a man aged 30 to 45 in good health and CMV-seronegative. The material sequenced was PBMCs. The genes are TRBV2 and TRBJ2-7, with 9 bases fitting TRBD1. The CDR3 protein is CASRGTGTEEQYF. In DNA form, the CDR3 reads TGTGCCAGCAGGGGGACAGGGACGGAGGAGCAGTACTTC.